These 19 T cell receptor beta chains share one sample of origin, sequenced in a study of blood T cell repertoires in COVID-19. The assay was immunoSEQ multiplex PCR, and TCRdb's table has in-frame clones only and misses some. The sample shows about 180,000 clones, roughly nine tenths of them seen only once. Sequences were obtained from peripheral blood. The receptors were gathered from a woman in her twenties or thirties with active or convalescent COVID-19.

This clone has just a few counts. This chain joins TRBV11-3 and TRBJ1-3, with D perhaps TRBD1 (5 bases). CDR3 size: 12 residues. Germline V gives CDR1 SGHNT, CDR2 YENEEA. Deletions cut 5 bases from V and 6 bases from J, with 8 bases between. Here the CDR3 reads CASSRQLNTIYF. CDR3 nucleotides: TGTGCCAGCAGCCGACAGCTAAACACCATATATTTT.

The rearrangement joins TRBV11-3 to TRBJ2-7; D unclear. V lost 0 bases to trimming and J lost 4 bases, with 7 bases between them. CDR1 and CDR2 from the germline V gene are SGHNT and YENEEA. The CDR3 has 13 residues. The CDR3 DNA reads TGTGCCAGCAGCTTAGACAGGTCTTACGAGCAGTACTTC. It encodes CASSLDRSYEQYF.

The chain links TRBV6-5 to TRBJ2-1, with D perhaps TRBD2 (6 bases). Germline loops: CDR1 MNHEY, CDR2 SVGAGI. The CDR3 totals 14 residues. Trimming pared 5 bases from V and 3 bases from J, leaving 11 bases between. CDR3 nucleotide sequence: TGTGCCAGCAGTCGGGGACTTCACTACAATGAGCAGTTCTTC. Protein sequence: CASSRGLHYNEQFF.

The chain couples TRBV18 to TRBJ1-1; D remains ambiguous. V shed 4 bases and J shed 4 bases, with 7 bases lying between them. Germline V gene lookup returns CDR1 KGHSH and CDR2 LQKENI. The CDR3 is 12 residues long. The CDR3, as DNA: TGTGCCAGCTCACTCCAGGCCACTGAAGCTTTCTTT. This sequence encodes CASSLQATEAFF.

The CDR3 protein is CATSDPGTGVHGYTF. CDR3 in DNA: TGTGCCACCAGTGATCCCGGGACAGGGGTTCACGGCTACACCTTC. J is TRBJ1-2 and V is TRBV24-1; 10 positions agree with TRBD1. Germline lookup yields CDR1 KGHDR and CDR2 SFDVKD. Germline trimming cut 3 bases from V and 8 bases from J; bases unmatched to any gene: 8. The CDR3 runs to 15 residues.

V is TRBV19 and J is TRBJ2-7, with D tentatively TRBD1 (6 bases). V lost 4 bases to trimming and J lost 2 bases, with 15 bases between them. The CDR3 is 15 residues long. Germline V lookup: CDR1 LNHDA, CDR2 SQIVND (reference sequence). CDR3 sequence reads: CASSTRTAGTYEQYF. CDR3 coding DNA: TGTGCCAGTAGTACCCGGACAGCTGGAACCTACGAGCAGTACTTC.

The chain links TRBV4-2 to TRBJ2-1; perhaps TRBD2 as D (6 bases). CDR1 LGHNA and CDR2 YNFKEQ come from the germline V gene. The CDR3 consists of 15 residues. Trimming removed 0 bases at V and 5 bases at J, with 11 bases between. The CDR3: CASSQDGRGDNEQFF. The CDR3 coding sequence is TGTGCCAGCAGCCAAGATGGGCGGGGTGACAATGAGCAGTTCTTC.

CDR3 loop: CASSSVDRGNPEAFF. For the CDR3, the DNA is TGTGCCAGCAGCTCAGTAGACAGGGGAAATCCTGAAGCTTTCTTT. The gene calls are TRBV7-9 and TRBJ1-1; 8 nucleotides match TRBD1. The CDR3 spans 15 residues. V dropped 4 bases and J dropped 6; count of bases not matched to a gene: 10. Looked up from germline, CDR1 is SEHNR and CDR2 is FQNEAQ (reference sequence).

This chain links TRBV5-1 with TRBJ2-7; TRBD2 is a possible D gene (6 bases). Germline V gives CDR1 SGHRS, CDR2 YFSETQ. V dropped 0 bases and J dropped 4 bases, with 14 bases sitting between them. The CDR3 contains 15 residues. In DNA, the CDR3 is TGCGCCAGCAGCTTGGGGTTAGCGGTTACTTACGAGCAGTACTTC. It specifies CASSLGLAVTYEQYF.

CDR3 in DNA: TGCGCCAGCAGCTTATCGGCGGGGACGGATCAGCCCCAGCATTTT. It translates to CASSLSAGTDQPQHF. The chain employs TRBV5-1 and TRBJ1-5; D possibly corresponds to TRBD1 (5 bases). V dropped 2 bases and J dropped 5 bases, with 14 bases sitting between them. Germline V CDR1 and CDR2: SGHRS, YFSETQ. The CDR3 spans 15 residues.

V gene TRBV4-1 combines with J gene TRBJ2-1; 7 bases match TRBD2. Germline V gene sequence: CDR1 MGHRA, CDR2 YSYEKL. The V gene end was trimmed by 0 bases and the J gene end by 4 bases; junction bases not matched to a gene: 6. The CDR3 extends over 16 amino acids. CDR3 coding DNA: TGCGCCAGCAGCCAAGATCGTGGGGGGGGTTACAATGAGCAGTTCTTC. This codes for CASSQDRGGGYNEQFF.

This sequence joins TRBV3-1 (or the pseudogene TRBV3-2) and TRBJ2-2, with a weak D call TRBD1 (6 bases). Per the germline V gene, CDR1 is LGHDT and CDR2 is YNNKEL (reference sequence). The CDR3 is 16 amino acids. Trimming pared 1 base from V and 4 bases from J, leaving 13 bases between. The CDR3 reads CASSQGGQGSTGELFF. The CDR3 nucleotides are TGTGCCAGCAGCCAAGGGGGGCAGGGTAGCACCGGGGAGCTGTTTTTT.

The genes are TRBV13 and TRBJ2-7, with 7 bases aligning to TRBD1. The CDR3 totals 17 residues. CDR1 and CDR2 (germline): PRHDT, FYEKMQ (reference sequence). The ends lost 5 bases at V and 2 bases at J; junction bases unmatched: 15. The CDR3: CASSRRGSTGQTYEQYF. The CDR3 DNA sequence: TGTGCCAGCAGCCGTAGAGGTTCGACAGGGCAAACCTACGAGCAGTACTTC.

The rearrangement uses TRBV24-1 and TRBJ1-2; TRBD1 matches at 8 bases. V lost 3 bases to trimming and J lost 7 bases; unmatched junction nucleotides: 9. This CDR3 contains 15 residues. The germline V gene has CDR1 KGHDR and CDR2 SFDVKD. The CDR3 coding sequence is TGTGCCACCAGTGATCCCCAGGGGGCGCGCGCTGGCTACACCTTC. Protein product: CATSDPQGARAGYTF.

V gene TRBV2 combines with J gene TRBJ2-2; D is possibly TRBD1 (6 bases). Germline loops: CDR1 SNHLY, CDR2 FYNNEI. CDR3 length: 15 amino acids. V was pared by 4 bases and J by 6 bases, with 15 bases between. CDR3 amino acids: CASSVGRGVAGELFF. CDR3 DNA: TGTGCCAGCAGTGTGGGCAGGGGAGTGGCCGGGGAGCTGTTTTTT.

The chain uses TRBV3-1 (or the pseudogene TRBV3-2) and TRBJ1-2, with 12 bases lining up with TRBD1. The germline CDR1 and CDR2 sequences are LGHDT and YNNKEL (reference sequence). J was trimmed by 7 bases and V by 4 bases; bases with no gene match: 10. The CDR3 totals 16 residues. CDR3 region: CASSLNWGQGARGYTF. In DNA, the CDR3 is TGTGCCAGCAGCCTTAACTGGGGACAGGGGGCGCGTGGCTACACCTTC.

V is TRBV2 and J is TRBJ1-2, with unresolved D. Trimming left V 1 base short and J 4 bases short, with 13 bases between. The CDR3 is 15 residues long. Germline CDR1 and CDR2: SNHLY and FYNNEI. CDR3: CASSEEVGPTYGYTF. The DNA of the CDR3 is TGTGCCAGCAGTGAAGAGGTTGGGCCTACCTATGGCTACACCTTC.

The chain recombines TRBV12-5 with TRBJ2-2; D is undetermined. V shed 2 bases and J shed 3 bases, with 10 bases lying between them. CDR3 size: 15 residues. The germline V gene encodes CDR1 LGHNT and CDR2 FRNRAP. CDR3 coding DNA: TGTGCTAGTGGTTTGCTCTCCTCCTACACCGGGGAGCTGTTTTTT. Residues: CASGLLSSYTGELFF.

The chain links TRBV11-3 to TRBJ1-6; perhaps TRBD1 as D (5 bases). This CDR3 spans 16 amino acids. Germline V gene data show CDR1 as SGHNT and CDR2 as YENEEA. Trimming shortened V by 4 bases and J by 1 base, and 11 bases separated the two germline ends. The CDR3, as DNA: TGTGCCAGCAGCTCAGGAGGGGCTTCCTATAATTCACCCCTCCACTTT. Its protein product is CASSSGGASYNSPLHF.